These 18 T cell receptor beta chains were all obtained from the same sample, sequenced in a study of T cell repertoires in aging, cancer and after chemotherapy. Multiplex touch-down PCR with TRB-A/B primers amplified rearranged V-D-J TRB sequences. Via MiXCR, TCRdb re-called the multiplex PCR reads, giving one row per CDR3 protein. The data show approximately 8,400 distinct CDR3 sequences, 32% seen once. The template was genomic DNA from peripheral blood, not RNA. Sequenced sample: blood. The origin of the receptors is a human donor in good health.

J is TRBJ2-2 and V is TRBV12-3 or TRBV12-4, with TRBD2 identical over 8 bases. V lost 6 bases and J lost 2; bases outside the gene matches: 8. The CDR3 is made up of 16 amino acids. The CDR3 DNA reads as TGTGCCAGCAGGCGACGGGGGGGTTATAACACCGGGGAGCTGTTTTTT. It yields the protein CASRRRGGYNTGELFF.

This clonotype has a handful of counts. The rearrangement uses TRBV6-1 and TRBJ2-7; 14 bases align to TRBD2. Germline CDR1 MNHNS, CDR2 SASEGT. The CDR3 is 12 amino acids. The V gene end was trimmed by 9 bases and the J gene end by 10 bases; junction bases not matched to a gene: 5. The CDR3 here is CASRTSGGPQYF. The CDR3 DNA follows: TGTGCCAGTCGGACTAGCGGGGGGCCCCAGTACTTC.

The chain employs TRBV5-6 and TRBJ2-3; 13 bases line up with TRBD2. Germline V gives CDR1 SGHDT, CDR2 YYEEEE. The CDR3 extends over 16 amino acids. V lost 3 bases, J lost 2 bases, and 3 bases stayed unmatched. CDR3: CASSSGLAGFTDTQYF. The CDR3 bases are TGTGCCAGCAGCTCGGGACTAGCGGGGTTCACAGATACGCAGTATTTT.

This clonotype appeared a few times. The CDR3 nucleotides read TGTGCCAGCAGCCGGACAGGGAACACTGAAGCTTTCTTT. It is translated as CASSRTGNTEAFF. The chain links TRBV6-5 to TRBJ1-1; 7 bases agree with TRBD1. After removal of 6 bases from V and 1 base from J, the junction contained 2 bases not matched to a gene. The germline gives CDR1 MNHEY, CDR2 SVGAGI. The CDR3 has 13 amino acids.

V and J are TRBV27 and TRBJ1-6, with TRBD1 identical over 10 bases. The CDR3 loop spans 15 amino acids. With 6 bases clipped from V and 4 bases from J, the junction kept 3 bases outside the gene matches. Germline V lookup: CDR1 MNHEY, CDR2 SMNVEV (reference sequence). CDR3 sequence reads: CASSPGQGYNSPLHF. The CDR3 nucleotides are TGTGCCAGCAGCCCGGGACAGGGGTATAATTCACCCCTCCACTTT.

The gene calls are TRBV18 and TRBJ2-5, with TRBD2 matching over 8 bases. The V gene's germline CDR1 is KGHSH and CDR2 LQKENI. This CDR3 is built from 14 residues. The V gene end was trimmed by 3 bases and the J gene end by 4 bases; junction bases not matched to a gene: 4. The DNA for the CDR3 is TGTGCCAGCTCACCTACAGCGGGGGCAGAGACCCAGTACTTC. Amino acid sequence: CASSPTAGAETQYF.

The rearrangement joins TRBV7-6 to TRBJ1-2, with a possible D match to TRBD1 (5 bases). V was pared by 5 bases and J by 9 bases, with 19 bases between. CDR3 length equals 14 residues. Germline values: CDR1 SGHVS, CDR2 FNYEAQ. The CDR3 nucleotides are TGTGCCAGCAGCCCAGGGACGGCGGGGGGTCGCTACACCTTC. It yields the protein CASSPGTAGGRYTF.

This clonotype was detected only a few times. The chain is built from TRBV18 and TRBJ1-2; D might be TRBD1 (6 bases). This CDR3 has 13 residues. V was cut by 1 base and J by 6 bases, with 9 bases left in between. CDR1 KGHSH and CDR2 LQKENI come from the germline V gene. DNA of the CDR3: TGTGCCAGCTCACCACAGGGGGTGAATGGCTACACCTTC. It specifies CASSPQGVNGYTF.

A word on this clonotype: An end of the junction does not agree with germline; a read error may underlie this. V and J are TRBV5-6 and TRBJ2-7; D not certain. The length of the CDR3 is 11 residues. Germline V gene data show CDR1 as SGHDT and CDR2 as YYEEEE. The CDR3 is CASSINYEQYF. The CDR3 region has the DNA TGCGCCAGCAGTATTAACTACGAGCAGTACTTC. The whole variable domain, remainder taken from reference TRBV5-6 and TRBJ2-7, is DAGVTQSPTHLIKTRGQQVTLRCSPKSGHDTVSWYQQALGQGPQFIFQYYEEEERQRGNFPDRFSGHQFPNYSSELNVNALLLGDSALYLCASSINYEQYFGPGTRLTVT.

This clonotype was counted only a few times. V usage is TRBV5-6 and J usage is TRBJ1-1; D unclear. CDR3 size: 14 residues. From germline, CDR1 is SGHDT and CDR2 YYEEEE. Trimming took 3 bases from V and 10 from J, leaving 19 bases between them. The CDR3 coding sequence is TGTGCCAGCAGCTCTGCCAGTCTGGGGAATGGAGCTTTCTTT. This sequence encodes CASSSASLGNGAFF.

This clonotype turned up a few times. The CDR3 loop reads CAWTAARQGIGKLFF. The CDR3 nucleotides are TGTGCCTGGACCGCCGCTCGGCAGGGGATAGGAAAACTGTTTTTT. The chain links TRBV30 to TRBJ1-4; maybe TRBD1 (6 bases). The CDR3 consists of 15 residues. The V and J ends lost 4 bases and 10 bases respectively, with 22 bases between them. Per germline, CDR1 GTSNPN and CDR2 SVGIG (reference sequence). Based on the CDR3 plus reference TRBV30 and TRBJ1-4, the full variable domain is SQTIHQWPATLVQPVGSPLSLECTVEGTSNPNLYWYRQAAGRGLQLLFYSVGIGQISSEVPQNLSASRPQDRQFILSSKKLLLSDSGFYLCAWTAARQGIGKLFFGSGTQLSVL.

This clonotype was observed a few times. The genes are TRBV10-3 and TRBJ1-5; D possibly corresponds to TRBD1 (5 bases). Per germline, CDR1 ENHRY and CDR2 SYGVKD. The ends were cut back, 10 bases at V and 4 bases at J, with 14 bases in the middle. This CDR3 contains 13 residues. The CDR3 spells CATSWGGNQPQHF. CDR3 coding DNA: TGTGCCACCTCATGGGGCGGAAATCAGCCCCAGCATTTT.

The chain links TRBV29-1 to TRBJ2-7, with 11 bases matching TRBD2. Germline CDR1 is SQVTM and CDR2 is ANQGSEA. After removal of 4 bases from V and 3 bases from J, the junction contained 8 bases not matched to a gene. This CDR3 comprises 15 residues. CDR3 in DNA: TGCAGCGTTGGGCTAGCGGGGGGCGCGCACTACGAGCAGTACTTC. It codes for CSVGLAGGAHYEQYF.

V usage is TRBV21-1 and J usage is TRBJ2-5; the DNA was not compared with TRBD2, the D call given in the table. TRBV21-1 is a pseudogene segment. This CDR3 region has 13 residues. This CDR3 is CASTCGTRETQYF. The CDR3 coding sequence is TGTGCCAGCACCTGTGGGACTAGAGAGACCCAGTACTTC.

Details on this clonotype: An end of the junction does not agree with germline; a read error may underlie this. The chain joins TRBV13 to TRBJ1-3; D unresolved. Germline V CDR1 and CDR2: PRHDT, FYEKMQ (reference sequence). The CDR3 covers 13 residues. This CDR3 reads CASSLDWENTIYF. The CDR3 DNA reads as TGCGCCAGCAGCTTGGACTGGGAAAACACCATATATTTT.

This clonotype was found a few times. This chain connects TRBV5-1 to TRBJ2-7; maybe TRBD1 (7 bases). This CDR3 comprises 15 residues. Germline values: CDR1 SGHRS, CDR2 YFSETQ. Deletions cut 4 bases from V and 2 bases from J, with 16 bases between. The CDR3 DNA reads TGCGCCAGCAGCAGAAATACAGGGGAGGCCTACGAGCAGTACTTC. Translated, it gives CASSRNTGEAYEQYF.

This clonotype was seen only a few times. V usage is TRBV10-3 and J usage is TRBJ2-7; D might be TRBD1 or TRBD2, each matching 5 bases. The CDR3 totals 15 residues. The V gene's germline CDR1 is ENHRY and CDR2 SYGVKD. V was clipped by 10 bases and J by 0 bases, with 19 bases between them. The CDR3 DNA reads as TGTGCCAGCACCACGGGACCCCCCGGCTCCTACGAGCAGTACTTC. It codes for CASTTGPPGSYEQYF.

This clonotype showed up just a few times. The chain joins TRBV6-1 to TRBJ1-5; D might be TRBD1 (6 bases). V dropped 10 bases and J dropped 0 bases, with 16 bases sitting between them. This CDR3 contains 15 residues. Germline values: CDR1 MNHNS, CDR2 SASEGT. The CDR3 loop is CATRWTVYSNQPQHF. The CDR3 DNA follows: TGTGCCACGCGCTGGACAGTGTATAGCAATCAGCCCCAGCATTTT.